These 6 T cell receptor beta chains originate from one sample sequenced in a study of cytomegalovirus exposure and HLA in healthy donors. Primers for the PCR totalled 60 Vbeta and 13 Jbeta. Sequencing was performed with immunoSEQ multiplex PCR; in TCRdb, only in-frame clones are kept and a portion is missing. The sample includes 110,000 to 150,000 clones, approximately 80% seen only once; the top ten take less than 2.5%. Input material: PBMCs. The source of these receptors is a boy younger than 10 in good health and CMV-seronegative.

Comment on this clone: The junction departs from the called germline gene at one end, perhaps through a read error. The gene calls are TRBV6-1 and TRBJ2-1, with 10 bases aligning to TRBD1. This CDR3 has 12 residues. Germline assignment: CDR1 MNHNS and CDR2 SASEGT. CDR3 residues: CASSLPGQGPIF. The CDR3 DNA sequence: TGTGCCAGCAGTCTACCGGGACAGGGGCCGATCTTC.

The chain carries TRBV7-2 and TRBJ2-1; no definite D call. The V end lost 2 bases, the J end lost 0 bases, and 8 bases lay between the germline ends. CDR1 and CDR2 (germline): SGHTA, FQGNSA. This CDR3 region has 15 residues. CDR3 nucleotides: TGTGCCAGCAGCTTAAGCAAGAGCTCCTACAATGAGCAGTTCTTC. Its translation is CASSLSKSSYNEQFF.

Points on this clone: Distinct nucleotide sequences in the sample also encode this CDR3. This sequence joins TRBV5-4 and TRBJ2-2; possible D gene TRBD1, 6 bases. V shed 0 bases and J shed 4 bases, with 10 bases lying between them. This CDR3 comprises 15 residues. Per germline, CDR1 SGHNT and CDR2 YYREEE (reference sequence). In DNA, the CDR3 is TGTGCCAGCAGCTTGGCAGGGGCGGCCACCGGGGAGCTGTTTTTT. This encodes CASSLAGAATGELFF.

The chain is built from TRBV5-6 and TRBJ1-1, with 7 positions matching TRBD1. Unmatched junction bases numbered 5, after V lost 4 bases and J lost 2 bases. The CDR3 sequence is 14 residues long. Germline-derived CDR1 and CDR2 are SGHDT and YYEEEE. The CDR3 reads CASSVDRSNTEAFF. For the CDR3, the DNA is TGTGCCAGCAGCGTGGACAGGTCTAACACTGAAGCTTTCTTT.

This sequence joins TRBV5-4 and TRBJ1-3; 7 bases fit TRBD1. J was trimmed by 2 bases and V by 0 bases; bases with no gene match: 5. The germline V gene encodes CDR1 SGHNT and CDR2 YYREEE (reference sequence). This CDR3 contains 16 residues. The CDR3 spells CASSLAGGQPGNTIYF. The CDR3 region has the DNA TGTGCCAGCAGCTTGGCCGGGGGACAGCCTGGAAACACCATATATTTT.

The rearrangement uses TRBV6-4 and TRBJ1-5; D remains unclear. Germline lookup yields CDR1 MRHNA and CDR2 SNTAGT. The CDR3 runs 15 residues. Trimming stripped 3 bases from V and 1 base from J, with 10 bases between. The CDR3 DNA follows: TGTGCCAGCAGTGAAAGGCACGGGAGCAATCAGCCCCAGCATTTT. Translating it yields CASSERHGSNQPQHF.